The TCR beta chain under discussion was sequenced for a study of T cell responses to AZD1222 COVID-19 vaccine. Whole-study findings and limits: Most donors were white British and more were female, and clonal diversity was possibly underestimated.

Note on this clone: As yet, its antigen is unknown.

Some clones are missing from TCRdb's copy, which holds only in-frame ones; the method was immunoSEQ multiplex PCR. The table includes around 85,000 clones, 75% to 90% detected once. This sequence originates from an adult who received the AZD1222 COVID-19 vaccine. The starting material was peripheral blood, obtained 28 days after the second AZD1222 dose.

CDR3: CASSETGRTPYEQYF. CDR3 bases: TGTGCCAGCAGTGAGACCGGCAGGACACCCTACGAGCAGTACTTC. The gene calls are TRBV2 and TRBJ2-7, with D possibly TRBD1 on 5 matching bases. Trimming cost V 3 bases and J 2 bases, with 14 bases left between them. Germline assignment: CDR1 SNHLY and CDR2 FYNNEI. The CDR3 runs 15 residues.